Given below is one T cell receptor beta chain in context. TCRdb processed the 5' RACE reads anew with MiXCR; each CDR3 protein has one entry. This table holds some 200,000 distinct CDR3 sequences, more than 9.5% found once. The sample originates from a study of T cells after yellow fever vaccination. The ends lost 3 bases at V and 1 base at J; junction bases unmatched: 0. The length of the CDR3 is 16 residues. Germline V gene data show CDR1 as SGHRS and CDR2 as YFSETQ. The TCR originated in a man aged 18 to 29 who received the YFV17D yellow fever vaccine. Sample: CD8+ T cells sorted from PBMCs, taken 15 days after the yellow fever booster vaccination. The genes are TRBV5-1 and TRBJ2-4; 14 nucleotides match TRBD2. The CDR3 DNA reads TGCGCCAGCAGCTGGACTAGCGGGGGGGCCAAAAACATTCAGTACTTC. Protein: CASSWTSGGAKNIQYF.